These 20 T cell receptor beta chains originate from one sample sequenced in a study of human T cells and chemical hapten exposure. Regarding time point: patch test 3, about 24 weeks after DPC sensitization. The treatment is: therapeutic diphenylcyclopropenone sensitization with weekly scalp DPC. One entry per CDR3 protein results from TCRdb running MiXCR on the RACE reads. The sample has about 160,000 distinct CDR3 sequences, around a quarter seen once. Source: whole blood, taken in connection with sensitization to the hapten diphenylcyclopropenone (DPC). These TCRs come from a woman younger than 30 with alopecia areata. Some clones in this sample may be carry-over from other donors' samples.

The chain joins TRBV20-1 to TRBJ2-7; TRBD1 agrees at 7 bases. This CDR3 is 14 amino acids long. Losses at the gene ends were 2 bases for V and 4 bases for J; bases not matched to a gene: 8. Germline V gene data show CDR1 as DFQATT and CDR2 as SNEGSKA (reference sequence). DNA for the CDR3: TGCAGTGCTAGAACCCCAGACAGGGTATACGAGCAGTACTTC. It specifies CSARTPDRVYEQYF.

Only a few counts were recorded for this clonotype. V usage is TRBV12-2 and J usage is TRBJ1-5; TRBD1 is the table's D call, not checked against the DNA. TRBV12-2 is labeled a pseudogene. The CDR3 spans 17 residues. The CDR3 spells CASRLGTDRGKGQPQHF. The CDR3 region has the DNA TGTGCAAGTCGCTTAGGGACCGACAGGGGCAAAGGGCAGCCCCAGCATTTT.

This clonotype was seen a handful of times. This chain connects TRBV7-8 to TRBJ2-7; 10 nucleotides match TRBD1. The germline V gene has CDR1 SGHVS and CDR2 FQNEAQ. The length of the CDR3 is 15 residues. V lost 5 bases and J lost 1; bases outside the gene matches: 5. The DNA for the CDR3 is TGTGCCAGCAGCCCAGGGACAGGGGTGTCCTACGAGCAGTACTTC. This translates into CASSPGTGVSYEQYF.

The rearrangement joins TRBV27 to TRBJ2-4; 11 bases line up with TRBD2. This CDR3 contains 18 residues. Germline-derived CDR1 and CDR2 are MNHEY and SMNVEV (reference sequence). The trim removed 5 bases at V and 0 bases at J, leaving 9 bases unmatched. CDR3 DNA: TGTGCCAGCAGTCCGGGACTAGCGGAAATACTAGCCAAAAACATTCAGTACTTC. Its protein is CASSPGLAEILAKNIQYF.

The chain has TRBV4-1 and TRBJ2-5; 10 nucleotides line up with TRBD1. Germline-derived CDR1 and CDR2 are MGHRA and YSYEKL. The CDR3 spans 22 residues. V lost 3 bases and J lost 5; bases outside the gene matches: 27. This CDR3 reads CASSHPPTGQGDRRLTMETQYF. CDR3 in DNA: TGCGCCAGCAGCCACCCCCCTACAGGACAGGGGGACAGAAGATTAACCATGGAGACCCAGTACTTC.

This chain joins TRBV20-1 and TRBJ2-7, with 8 bases that match TRBD1. This CDR3 has 14 amino acids. Germline lookup yields CDR1 DFQATT and CDR2 SNEGSKA (reference sequence). Trimming removed 5 bases from V and 0 bases from J; junction bases left unmatched: 6. The CDR3, as DNA: TGCAGTGCTTTTACAGGGGGATCCTCCTACGAGCAGTACTTC. Translated: CSAFTGGSSYEQYF.

In this sample, this clonotype turned up a few times. The gene calls are TRBV7-8 and TRBJ1-5, with no clear D. In germline, CDR1 is SGHVS, CDR2 FQNEAQ. The V and J ends lost 5 bases and 3 bases respectively, with 11 bases between them. The CDR3 runs 14 residues. The CDR3 loop reads CASSKIWPNQPQHF. The CDR3, as DNA: TGTGCCAGCAGCAAGATTTGGCCCAATCAGCCCCAGCATTTT.

In its sample, this clonotype was seen a few times. This chain links TRBV4-1 with TRBJ2-5; D is undetermined. Germline CDR1 and CDR2: MGHRA and YSYEKL. This CDR3 region has 12 residues. V shed 8 bases and J shed 5 bases, with 12 bases lying between them. CDR3 DNA: TGCGCCAGCCAAGGCTTGTCGGAGACCCAGTACTTC. Its translation: CASQGLSETQYF.

V usage is TRBV25-1 and J usage is TRBJ2-5; 8 bases fit TRBD2. V lost 4 bases and J lost 0; bases outside the gene matches: 4. The germline V gene encodes CDR1 MGHDK and CDR2 SYGVNS. This CDR3 spans 15 amino acids. The CDR3 DNA is TGTGCCAGCAGTGGTACGGGAGGGGACCAAGAGACCCAGTACTTC. Protein sequence: CASSGTGGDQETQYF.

The gene calls are TRBV3-1 and TRBJ1-5; no firm D call. There are 14 residues in the CDR3. Trimming pared 0 bases from V and 1 base from J, leaving 4 bases between. Germline V gene data show CDR1 as LGHDT and CDR2 as YNNKEL (reference sequence). CDR3: CASSQEFSNQPQHF. Written as DNA, the CDR3 is TGTGCCAGCAGCCAAGAGTTCAGCAATCAGCCCCAGCATTTT.

The J gene is TRBJ2-1, the V gene TRBV11-2; D perhaps matches TRBD2 (6 bases). The CDR3 runs 13 residues. Trimming removed 6 bases at V and 6 bases at J, with 12 bases between. Germline CDR1 is SGHAT and CDR2 is FQNNGV. The CDR3 bases are TGTGCCAGCAGTCCCTGGACTATCAATGAGCAGTTCTTC. It is translated as CASSPWTINEQFF.

This clonotype was seen more than once but under ten times. The V call is TRBV20-1, the J call TRBJ2-7, with D possibly TRBD1 on 6 matching bases. The V and J ends lost 7 bases and 2 bases respectively, with 15 bases between them. Germline V lookup: CDR1 DFQATT, CDR2 SNEGSKA (reference sequence). This CDR3 has 13 residues. CDR3 in amino acids: CSEYPTGTYEQYF. The CDR3 nucleotides are TGCAGTGAGTACCCAACAGGGACCTACGAGCAGTACTTC.

As to this clonotype: One end of the junction is discordant with germline, which a read error may explain. The chain carries TRBV6-6 and TRBJ2-1; TRBD2 is a possible D gene (6 bases). Germline V CDR1 and CDR2: MNHNY, SVGAGI (reference sequence). This CDR3 is built from 15 residues. The CDR3 nucleotides read TGTGCCAGCAGCCCAAGCGGGCAAAACTACGATGAGCAGTTCTTC. Protein: CASSPSGQNYDEQFF.

In its sample, this clonotype was seen a few times. This chain links TRBV20-1 with TRBJ2-3; possible D gene TRBD2, 5 bases. Germline V lookup: CDR1 DFQATT, CDR2 SNEGSKA (reference sequence). V was shortened by 6 bases and J by 4 bases, with 17 bases between the two germline ends. The CDR3 length is 14 residues. The CDR3 coding sequence is TGCAGTGCGGAGCGGCTAGCAGTATCAGATACGCAGTATTTT. Its protein is CSAERLAVSDTQYF.

Many counts were recorded for this clonotype. This chain links TRBV7-9 with TRBJ2-7; D gene unclear. The CDR3 spans 14 residues. With 4 bases removed from V and 6 bases from J, the gap between germline ends came to 16 bases. Per germline, CDR1 SEHNR and CDR2 FQNEAQ (reference sequence). The CDR3 DNA is TGTGCCAGCAGCTCGCCCGGCGCTGTGGGCGAGCAGTACTTC. Translated: CASSSPGAVGEQYF.

This clonotype was detected a few times. The V call is TRBV10-3, the J call TRBJ1-1; TRBD1 is a possible D gene (5 bases). Germline V gene lookup returns CDR1 ENHRY and CDR2 SYGVKD. The CDR3 runs to 14 residues. Trimming took 1 base from V and 1 from J, leaving 7 bases between them. The CDR3 sequence is CAISEWQGNTEAFF. The CDR3 DNA follows: TGTGCCATCAGTGAGTGGCAGGGGAACACTGAAGCTTTCTTT.

The table lists this clonotype with a few counts. This rearrangement joins TRBV11-2 to TRBJ1-1; D is unclear. The CDR3 covers 15 residues. V lost 6 bases and J lost 0, with 14 bases in between. The germline gives CDR1 SGHAT, CDR2 FQNNGV. This CDR3 reads CASSLTLGLNTEAFF. The CDR3, as DNA: TGTGCCAGCAGTCTTACTCTGGGGTTGAACACTGAAGCTTTCTTT.

This chain uses TRBV2 with TRBJ2-4, with D maybe TRBD1 (6 bases). The germline V gene has CDR1 SNHLY and CDR2 FYNNEI. V was shortened by 6 bases and J by 8 bases, with 11 bases between the two germline ends. The CDR3 runs to 12 residues. For the CDR3, the DNA is TGTGCCAGCAGCGTCAAGGGGGACATTCAGTACTTC. Its translation is CASSVKGDIQYF.

This clonotype has just a few counts. V usage is TRBV15 and J usage is TRBJ1-5; 7 bases agree with TRBD1. V trimming: 0 bases; J trimming: 3 bases; junction bases outside the gene matches: 8. The CDR3 runs 17 residues. The germline CDR1 and CDR2 sequences are LNHNV and YYDKDF (reference sequence). CDR3 nucleotides: TGTGCCACCAGCAGAGATCGAGGGACAGCTTTCAATCAGCCCCAGCATTTT. It is translated as CATSRDRGTAFNQPQHF.

This clonotype has only a few counts. This chain joins TRBV6-6 and TRBJ2-3; TRBD2 matches 8 bases. V lost 2 bases to trimming and J lost 2 bases; unmatched junction nucleotides: 6. Per the germline V gene, CDR1 is MNHNY and CDR2 is SVGAGI (reference sequence). The CDR3 covers 16 residues. The CDR3 DNA sequence: TGTGCCAGCAGTTACGGGGCGGGGGGCCCCACAGATACGCAGTATTTT. Its translation is CASSYGAGGPTDTQYF.